These 20 T cell receptor beta chains came from one sample sequenced in a study of blood T cell repertoires in COVID-19. The assay was immunoSEQ multiplex PCR, and TCRdb's table has in-frame clones only and misses some. This table holds roughly 61,000 clones, approximately 91% found once. The specimen sequenced was peripheral blood. All receptors derive from a man aged 55-75 years with acute or convalescent COVID-19.

The rearrangement joins TRBV9 to TRBJ2-3; 8 positions agree with TRBD1. Germline V gives CDR1 SGDLS, CDR2 YYNGEE. The junction had 2 bases not matched to a gene; V was cut back by 1 base and J by 1 base. The length of the CDR3 is 15 residues. The CDR3: CASSVPRGRTDTQYF. DNA of the CDR3: TGTGCCAGCAGCGTACCCAGGGGGCGCACAGATACGCAGTATTTT.

Only one count was recorded for this clone. The chain links TRBV7-3 to TRBJ2-3; 7 bases are shared with TRBD1. The CDR3 has 16 residues. V shed 5 bases, J shed 4 bases, and the junction held 12 bases outside the gene matches. Germline V CDR1 and CDR2: SGHTA, FQGTGA. CDR3 nucleotides: TGTGCCAGCAGCCCAAAGACAGGGTTCGTCCCAGATACGCAGTATTTT. Its protein product is CASSPKTGFVPDTQYF.

The chain is built from TRBV18 and TRBJ2-7; the D is unclear. The germline CDR1 and CDR2 sequences are KGHSH and LQKENI. This CDR3 spans 15 amino acids. Trimming removed 1 base at V and 3 bases at J, with 13 bases between. The CDR3 region is CASSPQARSSYEQYF. CDR3 nucleotide sequence: TGTGCCAGCTCACCACAGGCGCGGAGCAGCTACGAGCAGTACTTC.

The CDR3 region has the DNA TGTGCCAGCAGTTTCCAGGGGTCCGAGCAGTACTTC. It is translated as CASSFQGSEQYF. The chain has TRBV28 and TRBJ2-7; TRBD1 might be the D (6 bases). Germline values: CDR1 MDHEN, CDR2 SYDVKM. The CDR3 covers 12 residues. The V gene lost 3 bases and the J gene lost 6 bases, with 9 bases spanning the gap.

The rearrangement joins TRBV28 to TRBJ2-1, with 14 nucleotides matching TRBD2. J gave up 6 bases and V 6 bases, and 10 bases lay outside the gene matches. Per the germline V gene, CDR1 is MDHEN and CDR2 is SYDVKM. The CDR3 has 17 residues. The CDR3 spells CASSPGLAGVLSNEQFF. CDR3 sequence (DNA): TGTGCCAGCAGCCCGGGACTAGCGGGAGTATTGAGCAATGAGCAGTTCTTC.

The chain couples TRBV9 to TRBJ2-3, with 12 bases fitting TRBD2. CDR1 and CDR2 (germline): SGDLS, YYNGEE. The CDR3 has 16 residues. Germline trimming cut 3 bases from V and 3 bases from J; bases unmatched to any gene: 5. The CDR3 is CASSARLAGETDTQYF. DNA of the CDR3: TGTGCCAGCAGCGCCCGACTAGCGGGAGAAACAGATACGCAGTATTTT.

V usage is TRBV7-9 and J usage is TRBJ1-1; a possible D gene is TRBD1 (5 bases). The CDR3 is made up of 15 amino acids. Germline CDR1 reads SEHNR; CDR2 reads FQNEAQ (reference sequence). Trimming cost V 0 bases and J 8 bases, with 16 bases left between them. The CDR3 reads CASSLAGLGGPEAFF. CDR3 DNA sequence: TGTGCCAGCAGCTTAGCGGGCTTGGGGGGACCAGAAGCTTTCTTT.

This clone was observed a single time. The CDR3 spells CASSDLRDRGQTNEKLFF. As DNA, the CDR3 is TGTGCCAGCAGTGACCTCCGGGACAGGGGGCAAACTAATGAAAAACTGTTTTTT. V gene TRBV6-1 combines with J gene TRBJ1-4; 12 positions agree with TRBD1. The germline CDR1 and CDR2 sequences are MNHNS and SASEGT. CDR3 length: 18 amino acids. J gave up 1 base and V 3 bases, and 6 bases lay outside the gene matches.

The rearrangement links TRBV5-1 to TRBJ2-3; 8 nucleotides match TRBD2. V shed 5 bases and J 3 bases; nucleotides not matched to a gene: 8. CDR1 and CDR2 from the germline V gene are SGHRS and YFSETQ. The CDR3 runs 15 residues. The CDR3 reads CASRHSGRGTDTQYF. In nucleotides, the CDR3 is TGCGCCAGCAGACACAGCGGGAGAGGGACAGATACGCAGTATTTT.

V is TRBV10-3 and J is TRBJ2-7; D unresolved. The CDR3 covers 15 residues. From germline, CDR1 is ENHRY and CDR2 SYGVKD. V was trimmed by 0 bases and J by 0 bases, leaving 9 bases between them. CDR3 protein: CAISESIDSSYEQYF. The CDR3 DNA reads as TGTGCCATCAGTGAGTCGATTGATAGCTCCTACGAGCAGTACTTC.

This chain uses TRBV2 with TRBJ1-5; D is ambiguous. V was clipped by 5 bases and J by 8 bases, with 13 bases between them. The CDR3 runs to 13 residues. CDR1 SNHLY and CDR2 FYNNEI come from the germline V gene. CDR3 sequence (DNA): TGTGCCAGCAGTCGCTCAACCGAGGAGCCCCAGCATTTT. As protein: CASSRSTEEPQHF.

CDR3 region: CASSQLLAGVGNEQFF. The DNA for the CDR3 is TGTGCCAGCAGCCAGTTACTAGCGGGAGTAGGAAATGAGCAGTTCTTC. The chain recombines TRBV14 with TRBJ2-1, with 11 nucleotides matching TRBD2. The CDR3 totals 16 residues. V lost 3 bases, J lost 7 bases, and 8 bases stayed unmatched. Germline V gene data show CDR1 as SGHDN and CDR2 as FVKESK.

The chain is built from TRBV28 and TRBJ1-1; D possibly corresponds to TRBD1 (6 bases). From germline, CDR1 is MDHEN and CDR2 SYDVKM. V dropped 6 bases and J dropped 7 bases, with 12 bases sitting between them. This CDR3 spans 12 amino acids. The CDR3, as DNA: TGTGCCAGCAGGGACAGCCAACGTGAAGCTTTCTTT. This sequence encodes CASRDSQREAFF. The complete variable domain, with remaining parts taken from reference TRBV28 and TRBJ1-1, reads DVKVTQSSRYLVKRTGEKVFLECVQDMDHENMFWYRQDPGLGLRLIYFSYDVKMKEKGDIPEGYSVSREKKERFSLILESASTNQTSMYLCASRDSQREAFFGQGTRLTVV.

Here the CDR3 DNA reads TGTGCCAGCAGTGGGGACAGGGGTCGAGAGCAGTACTTC. This encodes CASSGDRGREQYF. The chain couples TRBV6-4 to TRBJ2-7; 10 bases align to TRBD1. Trimming at V came to 4 bases and at J to 7 bases, leaving 4 bases not matched to a gene. The CDR3 length is 13 residues. CDR1 and CDR2 (germline): MRHNA, SNTAGT.

V and J are TRBV30 and TRBJ2-7; tentatively, D is TRBD1 (6 bases). This CDR3 is built from 16 residues. In germline, CDR1 is GTSNPN, CDR2 SVGIG (reference sequence). The V and J ends lost 2 bases and 6 bases respectively, with 23 bases between them. CDR3 sequence (DNA): TGTGCCTGGAGTCTCGAAACCACCGGGACAATAACCGAGCAGTACTTC. Protein sequence: CAWSLETTGTITEQYF.

CDR3 sequence reads: CSASGSHPPRHF. DNA for the CDR3: TGCAGTGCTAGTGGGAGCCATCCTCCGCGGCATTTT. The chain couples TRBV20-1 to TRBJ1-5; unclear D gene. This CDR3 spans 12 amino acids. The V gene's germline CDR1 is DFQATT and CDR2 SNEGSKA (reference sequence). Trimming took 3 bases from V and 15 from J, leaving 18 bases between them.

The chain is built from TRBV9 and TRBJ2-1, with 10 nucleotides matching TRBD2. Germline V gene data show CDR1 as SGDLS and CDR2 as YYNGEE. V lost 3 bases, J lost 7 bases, and 4 bases stayed unmatched. There are 14 residues in the CDR3. CDR3 nucleotides: TGTGCCAGCAGCGCCCTAGCGGGAGCTAATGAGCAGTTCTTC. Protein product: CASSALAGANEQFF.

The gene calls are TRBV28 and TRBJ1-2; D possibly corresponds to TRBD1 (5 bases). Trimming left V 7 bases short and J 4 bases short, with 19 bases between. The CDR3 consists of 15 residues. Germline V gives CDR1 MDHEN, CDR2 SYDVKM. CDR3 nucleotide sequence: TGTGCCAGCACCCCCCGGACACCCCGAGTCTATGGCTACACCTTC. As protein: CASTPRTPRVYGYTF.

V usage is TRBV6-5 and J usage is TRBJ2-1, with D perhaps TRBD2 (6 bases). This CDR3 has 16 amino acids. Germline CDR1 MNHEY, CDR2 SVGAGI. Trimming took 4 bases from V and 2 from J, leaving 15 bases between them. This chain's CDR3 is CASSSYPRTTYNEQFF. CDR3 DNA sequence: TGTGCCAGCAGTTCCTATCCTAGGACTACCTACAATGAGCAGTTCTTC.

V is TRBV4-1 and J is TRBJ1-1; a weak D match, TRBD1 (5 bases). The CDR3 is made up of 11 amino acids. Trimming removed 8 bases from V and 7 bases from J, with 11 bases in between. Germline-derived CDR1 and CDR2 are MGHRA and YSYEKL. CDR3 sequence: CASARGGEAFF. CDR3 bases: TGCGCCAGCGCCCGGGGGGGTGAAGCTTTCTTT.